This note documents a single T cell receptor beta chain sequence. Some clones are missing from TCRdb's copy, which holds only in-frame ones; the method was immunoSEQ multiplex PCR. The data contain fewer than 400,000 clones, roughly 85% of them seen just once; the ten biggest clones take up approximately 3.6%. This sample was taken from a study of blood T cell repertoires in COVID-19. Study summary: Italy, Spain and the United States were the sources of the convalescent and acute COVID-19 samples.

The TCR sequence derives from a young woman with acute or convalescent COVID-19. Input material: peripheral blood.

The CDR3 protein is CASSLARDREAEQYF. The CDR3, as DNA: TGTGCCAGCAGCCTCGCCCGGGACAGGGAAGCCGAGCAGTACTTC. J is TRBJ2-7 and V is TRBV6-5, with 9 positions matching TRBD1. This CDR3 comprises 15 residues. Looked up from germline, CDR1 is MNHEY and CDR2 is SVGAGI. J was trimmed by 6 bases and V by 6 bases; bases with no gene match: 12.